These 25 T cell receptor beta chains came from one sample sequenced in a study of cytomegalovirus exposure and HLA in healthy donors. Sequenced by immunoSEQ multiplex PCR; TCRdb stores in-frame clones only, minus some. The table includes 60,000 to 70,000 clones, 80% to 95% detected once. The sample comprised PBMCs. The receptors originated from a man aged 18 to 30 in good health and CMV-seropositive.

The chain has TRBV11-2 and TRBJ2-7; 7 positions agree with TRBD1. Trimming at V came to 3 bases and at J to 13 bases, leaving 6 bases not matched to a gene. This CDR3 has 11 amino acids. CDR1 SGHAT and CDR2 FQNNGV come from the germline V gene. CDR3 amino acids: CASSLGTAPYF. In nucleotides, the CDR3 is TGTGCCAGCAGCTTGGGGACAGCTCCATACTTC.

This clone has only a few counts. The genes are TRBV4-1 and TRBJ1-1; no definite D call. Trimming stripped 0 bases from V and 1 base from J, with 6 bases between. Germline assignment: CDR1 MGHRA and CDR2 YSYEKL. CDR3 length equals 14 residues. The CDR3 protein is CASSQDHSNTEAFF. In nucleotides, the CDR3 is TGCGCCAGCAGCCAAGATCACTCGAACACTGAAGCTTTCTTT.

The gene calls are TRBV11-3 and TRBJ2-1, with D perhaps matching TRBD2 (5 bases). The germline gives CDR1 SGHNT, CDR2 YENEEA. Trimming removed 3 bases from V and 5 bases from J, with 14 bases in between. This CDR3 region has 15 residues. The CDR3 loop is CASSLGSTRHNEQFF. As DNA, the CDR3 is TGTGCCAGCAGCTTGGGAAGTACTAGGCACAATGAGCAGTTCTTC.

This clone was detected once. The chain joins TRBV6-1 to TRBJ1-5; D uncertain. The CDR3 contains 12 residues. CDR1 is MNHNS, CDR2 SASEGT, per germline. Trimming pared 8 bases from V and 2 bases from J, leaving 7 bases between. DNA of the CDR3: TGTGCCAGCCCAGGCGGCAATCAGCCCCAGCATTTT. Residues: CASPGGNQPQHF.

This clone was found once. The rearrangement links TRBV7-9 to TRBJ2-7, with 13 nucleotides matching TRBD2. Germline trimming cut 3 bases from V and 2 bases from J; bases unmatched to any gene: 1. CDR1 and CDR2 (germline): SEHNR, FQNEAQ (reference sequence). CDR3 size: 15 residues. CDR3 sequence: CASSFGTSGAYEQYF. The CDR3 bases are TGTGCCAGCAGCTTCGGGACTAGCGGGGCCTACGAGCAGTACTTC. Variable domain in full (rest from reference TRBV7-9 and TRBJ2-7): DTGVSQNPRHKITKRGQNVTFRCDPISEHNRLYWYRQTLGQGPEFLTYFQNEAQLEKSRLLSDRFSAERPKGSFSTLEIQRTEQGDSAMYLCASSFGTSGAYEQYFGPGTRLTVT.

The CDR3 DNA is TGTGCCATCAGTGGGGGACAGGGGGTCTCGGACTACACCTTC. It yields the protein CAISGGQGVSDYTF. V and J are TRBV10-3 and TRBJ1-2; the match to TRBD1 covers 11 bases. Germline assignment: CDR1 ENHRY and CDR2 SYGVKD. The CDR3 sequence is 14 residues long. Trimming took 4 bases from V and 10 from J; bases not matched to a gene: 8.

The V gene is TRBV6-1, the J gene TRBJ1-5; possibly TRBD1 for D (6 bases). Per germline, CDR1 MNHNS and CDR2 SASEGT. The CDR3 is 18 residues long. V was clipped by 2 bases and J by 0 bases, with 17 bases between them. CDR3 coding DNA: TGTGCCAGCAGTGAACTTGTAGAAAGGGGGTATAGCAATCAGCCCCAGCATTTT. This gives the protein CASSELVERGYSNQPQHF.

This clone was seen once. This chain uses TRBV5-1 with TRBJ2-3; 8 bases match TRBD1. With V trimmed by 4 bases and J by 1 base, 5 bases remained unmatched. Germline CDR1 SGHRS, CDR2 YFSETQ. The CDR3 contains 15 residues. The CDR3 DNA reads as TGCGCCAGCAGCAGACCGGGACAGGGCACAGATACGCAGTATTTT. This sequence encodes CASSRPGQGTDTQYF. Full variable domain (missing parts from reference TRBV5-1 and TRBJ2-3): KAGVTQTPRYLIKTRGQQVTLSCSPISGHRSVSWYQQTPGQGLQFLFEYFSETQRNKGNFPGRFSGRQFSNSRSEMNVSTLELGDSALYLCASSRPGQGTDTQYFGPGTRLTVL.

The V call is TRBV7-3, the J call TRBJ2-1, with TRBD2 matching 9 bases. J gave up 7 bases and V 0 bases, and 4 bases lay outside the gene matches. Germline CDR1 reads SGHTA; CDR2 reads FQGTGA. The CDR3 extends over 15 amino acids. The CDR3 sequence is CASSLTSGRKNEQFF. For the CDR3, the DNA is TGTGCCAGCAGCTTAACGAGCGGGAGGAAGAATGAGCAGTTCTTC. The variable domain in full, completed from reference TRBV7-3 and TRBJ2-1, reads GAGVSQTPSNKVTEKGKYVELRCDPISGHTALYWYRQSLGQGPEFLIYFQGTGAADDSGLPNDRFFAVRPEGSVSTLKIQRTERGDSAVYLCASSLTSGRKNEQFFGPGTRLTVL.

The V and J genes are TRBV7-9 and TRBJ2-7, with 8 bases that match TRBD2. J lost 1 base, V lost 4 bases, and 3 bases had no gene match. CDR1 and CDR2 from the germline V gene are SEHNR and FQNEAQ (reference sequence). CDR3 size: 14 residues. CDR3 loop: CASSYTSGSYEQYF. The CDR3, as DNA: TGTGCCAGCAGCTATACTAGCGGTTCCTACGAGCAGTACTTC.

This chain joins TRBV6-1 and TRBJ2-7; 9 nucleotides agree with TRBD2. This CDR3 is built from 16 residues. Germline CDR1 is MNHNS and CDR2 is SASEGT. Unmatched junction bases numbered 8, after V lost 1 base and J lost 4 bases. CDR3 loop: CASSEEGGAGGYEQYF. For the CDR3, the DNA is TGTGCCAGCAGTGAAGAGGGGGGAGCGGGGGGATACGAGCAGTACTTC.

This clone has a single count. This sequence joins TRBV28 and TRBJ1-2; 7 nucleotides match TRBD1. V gave up 7 bases and J gave up 4 bases; unmatched junction bases: 6. Germline CDR1 MDHEN, CDR2 SYDVKM. The CDR3 has 13 amino acids. CDR3 residues: CASTSGQTYGYTF. In DNA, the CDR3 is TGTGCCAGCACCTCGGGACAGACCTATGGCTACACCTTC.

This clone has just one count. The rearrangement links TRBV4-1 to TRBJ2-1; 9 bases match TRBD1. The trim removed 0 bases at V and 9 bases at J, leaving 9 bases unmatched. CDR3 size: 16 residues. Germline V CDR1 and CDR2: MGHRA, YSYEKL. The DNA of the CDR3 is TGCGCCAGCAGCCAAGATCCCATGGGACAGGGTGCTGAGCAGTTCTTC. Its protein is CASSQDPMGQGAEQFF.

This clone was recorded a few times. The junction departs from germline at one end; a sequencing error may be responsible. The V call is TRBV7-3, the J call TRBJ2-6; TRBD1 aligns across 8 bases. This CDR3 is 15 amino acids long. Per the germline V gene, CDR1 is SGHTA and CDR2 is FQGTGA. The CDR3 DNA sequence: TGTGCCAGCAGCCGACAGGGGCATGGGTCCAACGTCCTGACTTTC. This encodes CASSRQGHGSNVLTF.

The chain links TRBV19 to TRBJ1-1, with 8 bases identical to TRBD1. Trimming cost V 5 bases and J 0 bases; bases outside gene matches: 8. This CDR3 contains 16 residues. Germline loops: CDR1 LNHDA, CDR2 SQIVND (reference sequence). CDR3 nucleotide sequence: TGTGCCAGTAGTCCCACGAGGACAGGGTTGAACACTGAAGCTTTCTTT. Translating it yields CASSPTRTGLNTEAFF.

The J gene is TRBJ2-7, the V gene TRBV11-2, with a weak D call TRBD1 (5 bases). This CDR3 contains 15 residues. Trimming removed 2 bases from V and 3 bases from J, with 14 bases in between. Germline CDR1 and CDR2: SGHAT and FQNNGV. CDR3 loop: CASSLSTGLFYEQYF. CDR3 nucleotide sequence: TGTGCCAGCAGCTTATCCACAGGCCTTTTCTACGAGCAGTACTTC.

J is TRBJ2-7 and V is TRBV27; 11 nucleotides agree with TRBD1. The CDR3 is 15 residues long. V was clipped by 2 bases and J by 3 bases; unmatched bases: 3. Germline-derived CDR1 and CDR2 are MNHEY and SMNVEV (reference sequence). CDR3 region: CASSLTGTGGYEQYF. The CDR3 region has the DNA TGTGCCAGCAGTTTAACCGGGACAGGGGGCTACGAGCAGTACTTC.

V usage is TRBV19 and J usage is TRBJ2-5; D gene uncertain. V lost 3 bases, J lost 3 bases, and 5 bases lay in between. Germline values: CDR1 LNHDA, CDR2 SQIVND (reference sequence). This CDR3 is built from 12 residues. The CDR3 loop reads CASSIGEETQYF. As DNA, the CDR3 is TGTGCCAGTAGTATTGGAGAAGAGACCCAGTACTTC.

The chain carries TRBV12-5 and TRBJ2-5; the match to TRBD1 covers 8 bases. Germline values: CDR1 LGHNT, CDR2 FRNRAP. The trim removed 6 bases at V and 2 bases at J, leaving 14 bases unmatched. There are 17 residues in the CDR3. The CDR3 spells CASGDQTGQETQETQYF. In DNA form, the CDR3 reads TGTGCTAGTGGGGACCAGACGGGACAGGAGACACAAGAGACCCAGTACTTC.

The CDR3 here is CASRTGTHEQYF. For the CDR3, the DNA is TGCGCCAGCAGGACAGGGACCCACGAGCAGTACTTC. This rearrangement joins TRBV5-1 to TRBJ2-7; 7 nucleotides line up with TRBD1. The V gene's germline CDR1 is SGHRS and CDR2 YFSETQ. The trim removed 5 bases at V and 5 bases at J, leaving 4 bases unmatched. CDR3 length: 12 residues. The variable domain in full, with the rest retrieved from reference TRBV5-1 and TRBJ2-7, is KAGVTQTPRYLIKTRGQQVTLSCSPISGHRSVSWYQQTPGQGLQFLFEYFSETQRNKGNFPGRFSGRQFSNSRSEMNVSTLELGDSALYLCASRTGTHEQYFGPGTRLTVT.

This chain connects TRBV23-1 to TRBJ2-1; 11 bases align to TRBD2. TRBV23-1 is an ORF; its function is uncertain. Unmatched junction bases numbered 24, after V lost 3 bases and J lost 5 bases. The CDR3 loop spans 22 amino acids. The CDR3 loop is CASSHRPTSGRTGRAKNNEQFF. CDR3 coding DNA: TGCGCCAGCAGTCATAGGCCTACTAGCGGGAGAACGGGTCGCGCCAAAAACAATGAGCAGTTCTTC.

J is TRBJ1-1 and V is TRBV9; 8 nucleotides match TRBD1. The CDR3 has 13 amino acids. V was clipped by 4 bases and J by 5 bases; unmatched bases: 4. Germline V gene lookup returns CDR1 SGDLS and CDR2 YYNGEE. CDR3 sequence (DNA): TGTGCCAGCAGCTTAGACAGGGGAACTGAAGCTTTCTTT. Encoded protein: CASSLDRGTEAFF.

The chain links TRBV6-4 to TRBJ2-5; 11 nucleotides match TRBD2. Germline loops: CDR1 MRHNA, CDR2 SNTAGT. With V trimmed by 5 bases and J by 4 bases, 6 bases remained unmatched. The CDR3 covers 15 residues. CDR3 in DNA: TGTGCCAGCAGTCTGTATGGACTAGCGGGAGAGACCCAGTACTTC. Amino acids: CASSLYGLAGETQYF.

The chain links TRBV7-9 to TRBJ2-7; 13 nucleotides agree with TRBD2. The CDR3 covers 16 residues. Per germline, CDR1 SEHNR and CDR2 FQNEAQ (reference sequence). The ends lost 6 bases at V and 5 bases at J; junction bases unmatched: 10. The CDR3 loop is CASRKLAGGPRDEQYF. DNA of the CDR3: TGTGCCAGCAGGAAACTAGCGGGAGGGCCGCGCGACGAGCAGTACTTC.

This clone appeared a single time. This chain uses TRBV6-6 with TRBJ2-3, with D perhaps TRBD2 (6 bases). CDR3 length: 12 amino acids. From germline, CDR1 is MNHNY and CDR2 SVGAGI (reference sequence). Trimming removed 6 bases from V and 6 bases from J, with 10 bases in between. The CDR3 DNA is TGTGCCAGCAGCCTACGGGAGGATACGCAGTATTTT. Protein product: CASSLREDTQYF.